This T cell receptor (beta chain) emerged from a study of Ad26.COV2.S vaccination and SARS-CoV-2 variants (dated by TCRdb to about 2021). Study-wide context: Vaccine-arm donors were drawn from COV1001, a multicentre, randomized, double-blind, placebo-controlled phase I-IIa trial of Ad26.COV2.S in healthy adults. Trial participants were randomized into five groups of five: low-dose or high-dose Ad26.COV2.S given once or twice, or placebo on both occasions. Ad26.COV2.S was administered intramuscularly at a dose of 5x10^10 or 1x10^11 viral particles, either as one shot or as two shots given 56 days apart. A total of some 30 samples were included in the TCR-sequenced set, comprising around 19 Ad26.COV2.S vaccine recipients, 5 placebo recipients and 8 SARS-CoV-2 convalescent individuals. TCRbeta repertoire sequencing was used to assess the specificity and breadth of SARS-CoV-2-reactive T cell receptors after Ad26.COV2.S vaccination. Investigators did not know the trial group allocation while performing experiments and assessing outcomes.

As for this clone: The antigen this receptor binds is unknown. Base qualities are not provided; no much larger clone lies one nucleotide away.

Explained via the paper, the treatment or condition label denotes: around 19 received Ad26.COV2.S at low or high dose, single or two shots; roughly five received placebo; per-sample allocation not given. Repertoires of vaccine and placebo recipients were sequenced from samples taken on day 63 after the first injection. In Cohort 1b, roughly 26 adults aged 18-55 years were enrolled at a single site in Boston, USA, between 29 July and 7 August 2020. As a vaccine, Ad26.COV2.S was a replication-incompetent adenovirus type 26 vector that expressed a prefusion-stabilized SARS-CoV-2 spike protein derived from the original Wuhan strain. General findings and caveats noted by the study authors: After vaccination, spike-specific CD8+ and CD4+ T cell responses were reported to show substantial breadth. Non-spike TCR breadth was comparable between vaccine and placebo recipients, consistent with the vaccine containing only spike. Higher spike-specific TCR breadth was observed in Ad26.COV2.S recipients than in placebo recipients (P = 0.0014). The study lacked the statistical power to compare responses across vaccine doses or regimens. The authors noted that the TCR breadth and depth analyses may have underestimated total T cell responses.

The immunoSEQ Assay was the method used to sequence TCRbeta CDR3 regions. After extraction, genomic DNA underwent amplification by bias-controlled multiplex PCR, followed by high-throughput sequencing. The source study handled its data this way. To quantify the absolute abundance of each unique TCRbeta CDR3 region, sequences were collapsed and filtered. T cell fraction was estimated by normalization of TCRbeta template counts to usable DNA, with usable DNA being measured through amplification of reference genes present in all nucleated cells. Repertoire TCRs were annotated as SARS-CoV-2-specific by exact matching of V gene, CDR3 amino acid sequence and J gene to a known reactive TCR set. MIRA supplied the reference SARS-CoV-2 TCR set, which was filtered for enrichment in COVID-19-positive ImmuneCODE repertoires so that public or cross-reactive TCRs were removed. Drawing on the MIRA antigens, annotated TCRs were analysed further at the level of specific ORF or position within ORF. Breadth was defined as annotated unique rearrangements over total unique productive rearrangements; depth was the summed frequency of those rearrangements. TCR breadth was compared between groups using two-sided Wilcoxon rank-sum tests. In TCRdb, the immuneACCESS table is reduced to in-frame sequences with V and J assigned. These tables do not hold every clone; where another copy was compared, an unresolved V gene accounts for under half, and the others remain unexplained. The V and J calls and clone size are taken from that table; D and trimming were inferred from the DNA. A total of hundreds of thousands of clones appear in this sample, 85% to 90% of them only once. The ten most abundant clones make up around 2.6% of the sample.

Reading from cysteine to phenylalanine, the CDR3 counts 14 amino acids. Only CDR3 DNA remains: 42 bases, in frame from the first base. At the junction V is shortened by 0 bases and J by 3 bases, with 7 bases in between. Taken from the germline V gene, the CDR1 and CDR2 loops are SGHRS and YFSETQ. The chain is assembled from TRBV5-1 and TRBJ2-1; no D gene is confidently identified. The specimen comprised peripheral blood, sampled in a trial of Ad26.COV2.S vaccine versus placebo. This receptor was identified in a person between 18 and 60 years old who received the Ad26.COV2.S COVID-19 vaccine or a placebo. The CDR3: CASSLGPDYNEQFF. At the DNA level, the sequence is TGCGCCAGCAGCTTGGGGCCCGACTACAATGAGCAGTTCTTC. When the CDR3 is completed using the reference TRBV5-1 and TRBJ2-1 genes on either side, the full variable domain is KAGVTQTPRYLIKTRGQQVTLSCSPISGHRSVSWYQQTPGQGLQFLFEYFSETQRNKGNFPGRFSGRQFSNSRSEMNVSTLELGDSALYLCASSLGPDYNEQFFGPGTRLTVL.